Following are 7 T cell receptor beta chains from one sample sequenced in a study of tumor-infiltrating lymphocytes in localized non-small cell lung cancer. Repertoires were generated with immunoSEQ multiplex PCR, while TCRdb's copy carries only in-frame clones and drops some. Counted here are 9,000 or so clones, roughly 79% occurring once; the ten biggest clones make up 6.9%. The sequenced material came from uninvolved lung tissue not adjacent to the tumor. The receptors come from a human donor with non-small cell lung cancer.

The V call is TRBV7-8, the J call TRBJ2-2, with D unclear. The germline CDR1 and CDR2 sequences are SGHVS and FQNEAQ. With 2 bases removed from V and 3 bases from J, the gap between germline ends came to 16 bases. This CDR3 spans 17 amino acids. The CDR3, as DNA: TGTGCCAGCAGCTTATATCACAGTTTTGTTGACACCGGGGAGCTGTTTTTT. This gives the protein CASSLYHSFVDTGELFF.

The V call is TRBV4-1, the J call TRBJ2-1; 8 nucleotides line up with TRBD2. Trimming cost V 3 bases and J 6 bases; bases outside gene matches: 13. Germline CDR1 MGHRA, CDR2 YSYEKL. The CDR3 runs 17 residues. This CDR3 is CASSQTPGQRGSNEQFF. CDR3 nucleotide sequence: TGCGCCAGCAGCCAGACCCCGGGCCAGCGGGGGTCCAATGAGCAGTTCTTC.

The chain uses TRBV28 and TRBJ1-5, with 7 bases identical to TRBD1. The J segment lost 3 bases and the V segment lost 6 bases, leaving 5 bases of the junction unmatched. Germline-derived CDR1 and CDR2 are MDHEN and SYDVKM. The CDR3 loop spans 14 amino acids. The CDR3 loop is CASRGGQPNQPQHF. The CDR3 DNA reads TGTGCCAGCAGGGGGGGACAGCCCAATCAGCCCCAGCATTTT.

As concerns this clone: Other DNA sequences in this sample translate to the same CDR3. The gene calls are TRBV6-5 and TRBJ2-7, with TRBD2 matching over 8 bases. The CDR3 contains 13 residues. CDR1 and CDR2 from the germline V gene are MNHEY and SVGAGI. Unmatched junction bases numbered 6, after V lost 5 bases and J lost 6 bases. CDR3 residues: CASSLGLAGEQYF. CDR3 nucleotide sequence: TGTGCCAGCAGTCTCGGACTAGCTGGCGAGCAGTACTTC.

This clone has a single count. CDR3 residues: CASSLVGQAEHEQYF. The CDR3 DNA reads TGTGCCAGCAGCTTAGTCGGACAGGCTGAGCACGAGCAGTACTTC. The chain links TRBV7-2 to TRBJ2-7; 7 positions match TRBD1. J lost 5 bases, V lost 1 base, and 8 bases had no gene match. The CDR3 contains 15 residues. Per the germline V gene, CDR1 is SGHTA and CDR2 is FQGNSA.

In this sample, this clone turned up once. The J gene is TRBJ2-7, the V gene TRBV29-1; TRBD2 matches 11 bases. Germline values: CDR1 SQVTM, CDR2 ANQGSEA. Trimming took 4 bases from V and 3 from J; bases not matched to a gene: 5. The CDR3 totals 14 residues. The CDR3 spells CSVAPGTSGYEQYF. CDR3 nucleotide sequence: TGCAGCGTTGCCCCCGGGACTAGCGGCTACGAGCAGTACTTC.

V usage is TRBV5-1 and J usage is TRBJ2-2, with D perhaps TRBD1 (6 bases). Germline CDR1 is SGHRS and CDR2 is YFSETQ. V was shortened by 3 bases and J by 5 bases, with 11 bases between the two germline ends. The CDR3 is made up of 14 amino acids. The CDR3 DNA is TGCGCCAGCAGCTCCGGAGGACAGACCGGGGAGCTGTTTTTT. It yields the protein CASSSGGQTGELFF.